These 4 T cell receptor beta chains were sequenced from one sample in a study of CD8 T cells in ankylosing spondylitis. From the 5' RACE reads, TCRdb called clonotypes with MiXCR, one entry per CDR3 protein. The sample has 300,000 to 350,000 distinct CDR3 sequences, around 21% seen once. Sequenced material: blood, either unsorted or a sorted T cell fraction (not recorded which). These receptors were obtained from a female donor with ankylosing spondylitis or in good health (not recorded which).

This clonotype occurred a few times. The CDR3 here is CASSSYRADGLRANVLTF. In nucleotides, the CDR3 is TGTGCCAGCAGCTCATACCGGGCCGACGGGCTGAGGGCCAACGTCCTGACTTTC. The J gene is TRBJ2-6, the V gene TRBV5-6; D gene unclear. V was trimmed by 3 bases and J by 5 bases, leaving 21 bases between them. CDR3 length equals 18 residues. Germline V lookup: CDR1 SGHDT, CDR2 YYEEEE.

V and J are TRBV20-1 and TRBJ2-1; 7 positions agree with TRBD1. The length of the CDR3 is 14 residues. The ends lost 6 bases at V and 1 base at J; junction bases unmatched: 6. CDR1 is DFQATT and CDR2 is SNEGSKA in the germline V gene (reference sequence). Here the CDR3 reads CSAPLQGSYNEQFF. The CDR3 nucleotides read TGCAGTGCCCCATTACAGGGGTCCTACAATGAGCAGTTCTTC.

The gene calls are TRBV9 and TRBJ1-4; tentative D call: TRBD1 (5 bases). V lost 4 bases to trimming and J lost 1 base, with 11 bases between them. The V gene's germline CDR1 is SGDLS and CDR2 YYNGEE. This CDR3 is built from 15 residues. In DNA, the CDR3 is TGTGCCAGCAGCCCCCGCGGGGGAACTAATGAAAAACTGTTTTTT. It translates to CASSPRGGTNEKLFF.

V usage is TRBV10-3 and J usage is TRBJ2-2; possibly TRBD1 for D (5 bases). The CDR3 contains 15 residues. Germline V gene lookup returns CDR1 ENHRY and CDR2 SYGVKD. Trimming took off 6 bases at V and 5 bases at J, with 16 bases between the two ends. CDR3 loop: CAIRMVGARTGELFF. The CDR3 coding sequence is TGTGCCATCAGGATGGTAGGGGCGAGGACCGGGGAGCTGTTTTTT.